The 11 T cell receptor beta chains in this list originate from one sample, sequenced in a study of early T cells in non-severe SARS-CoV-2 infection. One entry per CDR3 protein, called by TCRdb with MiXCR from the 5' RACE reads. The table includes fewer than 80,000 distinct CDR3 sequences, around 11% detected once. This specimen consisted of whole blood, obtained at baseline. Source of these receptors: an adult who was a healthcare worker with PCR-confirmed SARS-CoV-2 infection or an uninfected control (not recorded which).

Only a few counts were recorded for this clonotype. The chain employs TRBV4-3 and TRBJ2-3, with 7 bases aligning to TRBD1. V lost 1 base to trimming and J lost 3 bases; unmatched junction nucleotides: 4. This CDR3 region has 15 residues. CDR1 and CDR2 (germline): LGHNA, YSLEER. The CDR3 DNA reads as TGCGCCAGCAGCCAAGGACAGGGAGAGACAGATACGCAGTATTTT. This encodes CASSQGQGETDTQYF.

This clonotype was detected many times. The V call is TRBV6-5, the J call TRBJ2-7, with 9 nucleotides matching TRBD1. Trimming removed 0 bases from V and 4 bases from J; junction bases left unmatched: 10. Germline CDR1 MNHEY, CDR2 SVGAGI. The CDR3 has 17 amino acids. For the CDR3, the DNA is TGTGCCAGCAGTTACTCTATTACGGGGACAGGGCAGTACGAGCAGTACTTC. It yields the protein CASSYSITGTGQYEQYF.

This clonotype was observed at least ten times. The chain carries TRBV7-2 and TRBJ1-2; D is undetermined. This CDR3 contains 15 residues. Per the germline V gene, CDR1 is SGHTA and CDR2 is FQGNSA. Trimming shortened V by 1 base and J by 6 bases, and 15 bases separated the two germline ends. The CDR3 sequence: CASSLDLPPPHGYTF. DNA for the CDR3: TGTGCCAGCAGCTTAGACCTACCCCCACCCCATGGCTACACCTTC.

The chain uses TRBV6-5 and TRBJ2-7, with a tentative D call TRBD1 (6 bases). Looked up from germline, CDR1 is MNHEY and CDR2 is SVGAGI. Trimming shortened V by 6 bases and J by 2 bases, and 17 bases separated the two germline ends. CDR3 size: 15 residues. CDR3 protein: CASRPETGYAYEQYF. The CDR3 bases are TGTGCCAGCAGACCCGAGACAGGCTACGCCTACGAGCAGTACTTC.

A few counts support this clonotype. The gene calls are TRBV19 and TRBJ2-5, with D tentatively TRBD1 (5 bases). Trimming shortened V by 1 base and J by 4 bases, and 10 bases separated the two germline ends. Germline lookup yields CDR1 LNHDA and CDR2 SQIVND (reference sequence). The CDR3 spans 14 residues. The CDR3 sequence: CASSIVGTGETQYF. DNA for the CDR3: TGTGCCAGTAGTATAGTCGGCACAGGAGAGACCCAGTACTTC.

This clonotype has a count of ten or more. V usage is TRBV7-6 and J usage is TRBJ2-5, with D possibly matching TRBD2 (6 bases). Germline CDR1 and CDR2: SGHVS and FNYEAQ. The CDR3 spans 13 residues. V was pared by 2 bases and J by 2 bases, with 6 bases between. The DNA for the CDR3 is TGTGCCAGCAGCTTACGGGGGCAAGAGACCCAGTACTTC. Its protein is CASSLRGQETQYF.

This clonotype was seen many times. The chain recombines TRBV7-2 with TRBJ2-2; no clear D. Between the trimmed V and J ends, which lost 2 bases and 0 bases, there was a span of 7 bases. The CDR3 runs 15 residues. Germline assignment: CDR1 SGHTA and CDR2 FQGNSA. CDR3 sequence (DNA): TGTGCCAGCAGCTTACTTGGTGCGAACACCGGGGAGCTGTTTTTT. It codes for CASSLLGANTGELFF.

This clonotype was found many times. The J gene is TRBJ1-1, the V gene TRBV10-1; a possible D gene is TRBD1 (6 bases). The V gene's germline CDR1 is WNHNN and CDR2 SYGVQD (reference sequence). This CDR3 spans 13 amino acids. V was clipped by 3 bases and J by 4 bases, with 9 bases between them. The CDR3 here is CASSDRGGTEAFF. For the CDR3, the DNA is TGCGCCAGCAGTGACAGGGGTGGCACTGAAGCTTTCTTT.

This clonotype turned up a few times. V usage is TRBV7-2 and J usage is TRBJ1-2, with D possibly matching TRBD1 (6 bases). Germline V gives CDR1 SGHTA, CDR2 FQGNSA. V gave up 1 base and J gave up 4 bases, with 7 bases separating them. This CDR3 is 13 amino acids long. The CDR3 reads CASSLVQGYGYTF. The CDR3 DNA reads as TGTGCCAGCAGCTTAGTACAGGGCTATGGCTACACCTTC.

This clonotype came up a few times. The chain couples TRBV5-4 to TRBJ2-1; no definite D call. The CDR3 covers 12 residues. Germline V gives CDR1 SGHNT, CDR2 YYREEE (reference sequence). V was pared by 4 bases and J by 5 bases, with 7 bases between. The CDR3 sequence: CASSRSDNEQFF. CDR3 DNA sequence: TGTGCCAGCAGCCGATCCGACAATGAGCAGTTCTTC. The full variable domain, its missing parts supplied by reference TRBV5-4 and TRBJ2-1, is ETGVTQSPTHLIKTRGQQVTLRCSSQSGHNTVSWYQQALGQGPQFIFQYYREEENGRGNFPPRFSGLQFPNYSSELNVNALELDDSALYLCASSRSDNEQFFGPGTRLTVL.

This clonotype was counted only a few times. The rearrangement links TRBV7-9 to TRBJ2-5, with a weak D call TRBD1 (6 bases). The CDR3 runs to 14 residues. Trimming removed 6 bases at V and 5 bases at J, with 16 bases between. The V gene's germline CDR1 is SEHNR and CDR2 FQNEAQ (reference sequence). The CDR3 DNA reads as TGTGCCAGCAGGACACAGGGTGTAAGCGAGACCCAGTACTTC. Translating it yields CASRTQGVSETQYF. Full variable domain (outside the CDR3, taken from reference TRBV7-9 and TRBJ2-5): DTGVSQNPRHKITKRGQNVTFRCDPISEHNRLYWYRQTLGQGPEFLTYFQNEAQLEKSRLLSDRFSAERPKGSFSTLEIQRTEQGDSAMYLCASRTQGVSETQYFGPGTRLLVL.